Here is one TCR beta chain with its context. Antigen unknown. The data were obtained in a study of T cell responses to AZD1222 COVID-19 vaccine. Study as a whole: It was second doses at about 4 or about 12 weeks that were pooled. General study points: Regions 160-218 and 743-854 dominated among vaccine-associated CD4 TCRs spanning spike.

Germline lookup yields CDR1 LGHDT and CDR2 YNNKEL (reference sequence). The V and J ends lost 5 bases and 2 bases respectively, with 12 bases between them. CDR3 size: 15 residues. Measured with immunoSEQ multiplex PCR; TCRdb has only the in-frame clones, and not every one. The profile covers over 95,000 clones, with approximately 90% appearing a single time and more than 10% taken by the ten largest. The clonotype was recovered from an adult in good health. V and J are TRBV3-1 (or the pseudogene TRBV3-2) and TRBJ2-2, with D possibly matching TRBD1 (6 bases). The material was peripheral blood, obtained on day 0 of AZD1222 vaccination. The CDR3 spells CASSRGQINTGELFF. CDR3 sequence (DNA): TGTGCCAGCAGCAGAGGACAGATAAACACCGGGGAGCTGTTTTTT.